This TCR beta chain comes out of a study of T cell responses to AZD1222 COVID-19 vaccine. Overall study context: The analysis combined second doses at about 4 or about 12 weeks.

J lost 6 bases, V lost 4 bases, and 13 bases had no gene match. The length of the CDR3 is 16 residues. Germline V gene data show CDR1 as SGHNT and CDR2 as YYREEE (reference sequence). Data came from immunoSEQ multiplex PCR; TCRdb stores just in-frame clones and leaves some out. The sample consists of 120,000 or so clones, 90% of them appearing once. Of note for this clone: Its specificity is unknown.

Broader study findings: An increase in Spike-specific TCR breadth and depth was observed after two AZD1222 doses.

This chain connects TRBV5-4 to TRBJ2-3, with TRBD2 matching over 8 bases. The TCR comes from an adult in good health. This specimen was peripheral blood, taken on day 0 of AZD1222 vaccination. The CDR3 region is CASSRPGTRVVDTQYF. DNA for the CDR3: TGTGCCAGCAGCCGGCCCGGGACTAGGGTAGTGGATACGCAGTATTTT.